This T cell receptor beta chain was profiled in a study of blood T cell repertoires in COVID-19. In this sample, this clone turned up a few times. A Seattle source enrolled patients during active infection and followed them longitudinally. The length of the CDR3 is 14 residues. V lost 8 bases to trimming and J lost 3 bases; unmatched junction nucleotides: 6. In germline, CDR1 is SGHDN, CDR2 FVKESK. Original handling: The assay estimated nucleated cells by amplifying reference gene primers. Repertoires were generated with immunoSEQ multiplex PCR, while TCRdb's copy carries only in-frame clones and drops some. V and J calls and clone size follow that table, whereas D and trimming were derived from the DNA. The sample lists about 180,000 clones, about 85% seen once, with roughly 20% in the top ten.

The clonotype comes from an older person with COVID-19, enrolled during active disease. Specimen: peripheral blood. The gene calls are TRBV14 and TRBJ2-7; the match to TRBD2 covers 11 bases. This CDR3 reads CASSVAGGHYEQYF. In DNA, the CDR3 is TGTGCCAGCTCAGTAGCGGGAGGGCACTACGAGCAGTACTTC.